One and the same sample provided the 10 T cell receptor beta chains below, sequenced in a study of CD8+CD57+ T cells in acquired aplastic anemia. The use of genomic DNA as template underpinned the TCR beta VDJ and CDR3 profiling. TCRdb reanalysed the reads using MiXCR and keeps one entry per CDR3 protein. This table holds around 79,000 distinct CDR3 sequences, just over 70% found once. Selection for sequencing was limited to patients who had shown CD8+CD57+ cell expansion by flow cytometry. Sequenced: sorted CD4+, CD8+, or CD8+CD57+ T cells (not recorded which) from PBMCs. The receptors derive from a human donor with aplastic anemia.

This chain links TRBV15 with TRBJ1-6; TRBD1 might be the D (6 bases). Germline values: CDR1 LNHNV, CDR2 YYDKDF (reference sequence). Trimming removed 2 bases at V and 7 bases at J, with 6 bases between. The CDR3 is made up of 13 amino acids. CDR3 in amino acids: CATSRQGNSPLHF. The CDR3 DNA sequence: TGTGCCACCAGCAGACAGGGGAATTCACCCCTCCACTTT.

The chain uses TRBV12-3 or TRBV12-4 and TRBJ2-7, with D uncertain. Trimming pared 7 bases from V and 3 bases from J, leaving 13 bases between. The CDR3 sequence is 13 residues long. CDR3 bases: TGTGCCAGCACCCTAAACGCCGACTACGAGCAGTACTTC. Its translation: CASTLNADYEQYF.

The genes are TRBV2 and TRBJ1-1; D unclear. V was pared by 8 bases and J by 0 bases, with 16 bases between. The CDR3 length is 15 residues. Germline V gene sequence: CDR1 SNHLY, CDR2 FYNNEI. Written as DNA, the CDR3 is TGTGCCAGCCTCCCTTCCGGCATCATGAACACTGAAGCTTTCTTT. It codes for CASLPSGIMNTEAFF.

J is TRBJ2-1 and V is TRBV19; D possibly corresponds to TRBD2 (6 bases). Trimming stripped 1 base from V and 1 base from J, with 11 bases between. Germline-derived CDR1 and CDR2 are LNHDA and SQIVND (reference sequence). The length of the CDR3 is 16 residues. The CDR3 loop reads CASSIAGSGSYNEQFF. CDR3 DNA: TGTGCCAGTAGTATAGCGGGAAGCGGGTCCTACAATGAGCAGTTCTTC.

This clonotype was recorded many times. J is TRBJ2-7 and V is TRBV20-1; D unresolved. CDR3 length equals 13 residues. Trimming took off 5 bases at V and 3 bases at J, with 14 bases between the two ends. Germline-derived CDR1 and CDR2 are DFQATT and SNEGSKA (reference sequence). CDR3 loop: CSAQPDRSYEQYF. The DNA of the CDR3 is TGCAGTGCTCAACCCGATCGGAGCTACGAGCAGTACTTC.

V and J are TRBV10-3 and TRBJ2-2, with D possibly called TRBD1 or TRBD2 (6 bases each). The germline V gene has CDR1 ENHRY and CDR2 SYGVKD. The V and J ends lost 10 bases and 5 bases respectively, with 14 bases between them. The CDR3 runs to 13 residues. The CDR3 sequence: CATGVGGTGELFF. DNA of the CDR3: TGTGCCACTGGGGTAGGGGGGACCGGGGAGCTGTTTTTT.

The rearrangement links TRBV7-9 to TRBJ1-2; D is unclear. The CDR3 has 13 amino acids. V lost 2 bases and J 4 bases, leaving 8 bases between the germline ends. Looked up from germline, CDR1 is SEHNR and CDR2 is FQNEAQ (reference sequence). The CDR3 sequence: CASSLNRRYGYTF. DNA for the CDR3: TGTGCCAGCAGCTTAAACCGCCGCTATGGCTACACCTTC.

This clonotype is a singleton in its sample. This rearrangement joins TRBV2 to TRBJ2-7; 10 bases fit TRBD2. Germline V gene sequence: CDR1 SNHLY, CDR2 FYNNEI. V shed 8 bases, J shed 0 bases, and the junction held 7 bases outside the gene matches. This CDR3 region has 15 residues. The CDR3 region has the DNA TGTGCCAGCGCAGCGGGACTAGCGATCTCCTACGAGCAGTACTTC. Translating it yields CASAAGLAISYEQYF.

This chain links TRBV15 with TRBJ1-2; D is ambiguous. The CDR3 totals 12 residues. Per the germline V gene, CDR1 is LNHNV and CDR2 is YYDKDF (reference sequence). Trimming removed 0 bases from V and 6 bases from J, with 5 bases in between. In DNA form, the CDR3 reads TGTGCCACCAGCAGAGATTCAAATGGCTACACCTTC. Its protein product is CATSRDSNGYTF.

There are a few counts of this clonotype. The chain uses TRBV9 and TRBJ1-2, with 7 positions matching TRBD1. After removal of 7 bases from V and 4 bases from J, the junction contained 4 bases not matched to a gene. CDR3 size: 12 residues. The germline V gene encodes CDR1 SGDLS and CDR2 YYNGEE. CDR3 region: CASRDRVYGYTF. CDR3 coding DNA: TGTGCCAGCCGAGACAGGGTCTATGGCTACACCTTC. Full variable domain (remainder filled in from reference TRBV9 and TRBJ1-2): DSGVTQTPKHLITATGQRVTLRCSPRSGDLSVYWYQQSLDQGLQFLIQYYNGEERAKGNILERFSAQQFPDLHSELNLSSLELGDSALYFCASRDRVYGYTFGSGTRLTVV.